This T cell receptor beta chain stems from a study of cytomegalovirus exposure and HLA in healthy donors. Regarding the study as a whole: According to a later analysis, donors in an Asian-associated ancestry cluster reportedly had fewer N-insertions than the roughly 670-donor mean.

Vbeta (60) and Jbeta (13) primers were used in the PCR. Sequencing used immunoSEQ multiplex PCR; TCRdb keeps in-frame clones, though not all of them. This sample has 180,000 or so clones, with 80% to 90% found just once. In regard to this clone: Its antigen remains unknown.

This CDR3 contains 13 residues. V was clipped by 5 bases and J by 5 bases, with 9 bases between them. Germline CDR1 reads MNHEY; CDR2 reads SVGAGI. The gene calls are TRBV6-5 and TRBJ2-2; D remains ambiguous. This TCR was recovered from a young man in good health and CMV-seropositive. The specimen sequenced was PBMCs. The CDR3, as DNA: TGTGCCAGCAGTCAACTAAAAACCGGGGAGCTGTTTTTT. Translating it yields CASSQLKTGELFF.